Below are 29 T cell receptor beta chains sequenced from a single sample in a study of shared clonotypes between healthy human individuals. Here immunoSEQ multiplex PCR was the method, and the copy in TCRdb shows in-frame clones only, minus some. This sample has fewer than 3 million clones, with under 95% found just once. Sequenced: naive CD4+ T cells from PBMCs. Indicated subset: CD45RA+ positively selected. These receptors were taken from a man aged 18-30 years in good health. Some clones in this sample may be carry-over from other donors' samples.

This clone has only a few counts. Different DNA sequences within this sample yield the same CDR3. The chain joins TRBV7-2 to TRBJ1-1; TRBD1 agrees at 7 bases. The CDR3 loop spans 13 amino acids. The germline V gene encodes CDR1 SGHTA and CDR2 FQGNSA. Trimming cost V 6 bases and J 1 base; bases outside gene matches: 2. CDR3 region: CASSRQGNTEAFF. Written as DNA, the CDR3 is TGTGCCAGCAGTCGACAGGGGAACACTGAAGCTTTCTTT.

The chain is built from TRBV5-1 and TRBJ2-2; D might be TRBD2 (7 bases). The V end lost 4 bases, the J end lost 1 base, and 20 bases lay between the germline ends. The germline CDR1 and CDR2 sequences are SGHRS and YFSETQ. The CDR3 covers 18 residues. DNA of the CDR3: TGCGCCAGCAGCCTGGAGAGGGGGGGTCCCGGGAACACCGGGGAGCTGTTTTTT. Its protein product is CASSLERGGPGNTGELFF.

J is TRBJ1-5 and V is TRBV6-5; the match to TRBD1 covers 9 bases. Per the germline V gene, CDR1 is MNHEY and CDR2 is SVGAGI. With V trimmed by 4 bases and J by 6 bases, 7 bases remained unmatched. CDR3 size: 15 residues. The CDR3 reads CASSSYGTGFQPQHF. CDR3 DNA sequence: TGTGCCAGCAGTTCTTACGGGACAGGGTTTCAGCCCCAGCATTTT.

V and J are TRBV11-2 and TRBJ2-7; TRBD2 agrees at 7 bases. The CDR3 extends over 13 amino acids. Per the germline V gene, CDR1 is SGHAT and CDR2 is FQNNGV. V gave up 5 bases and J gave up 8 bases; unmatched junction bases: 9. CDR3 sequence: CASSSARLAKQYF. Here the CDR3 DNA reads TGTGCCAGCAGCAGCGCCCGACTAGCAAAGCAGTACTTC.

The chain recombines TRBV29-1 with TRBJ1-1; D is perhaps TRBD1 (6 bases). The CDR3 loop spans 11 amino acids. V dropped 6 bases and J dropped 11 bases, with 16 bases sitting between them. Germline V lookup: CDR1 SQVTM, CDR2 ANQGSEA. The chain's CDR3 is CSVENRERAFF. The CDR3 nucleotides are TGCAGCGTAGAAAACAGGGAAAGGGCTTTCTTT.

The rearrangement uses TRBV7-6 and TRBJ1-3; D is undetermined. Between the trimmed V and J ends, which lost 3 bases and 4 bases, there was a span of 10 bases. The germline CDR1 and CDR2 sequences are SGHVS and FNYEAQ. This CDR3 is built from 14 residues. CDR3 DNA: TGTGCCAGCAGCTTCTCCGGGAAAGGAAACACCATATATTTT. This sequence encodes CASSFSGKGNTIYF.

This clone was recorded once. This chain uses TRBV7-9 with TRBJ2-3, with 7 bases identical to TRBD2. Germline V gives CDR1 SEHNR, CDR2 FQNEAQ (reference sequence). The ends lost 3 bases at V and 5 bases at J; junction bases unmatched: 14. This CDR3 is 17 amino acids long. The CDR3, as DNA: TGTGCCAGCAGCTTCAGGAGGGGTGGGGTAGCGGGAGATACGCAGTATTTT. Translating gives CASSFRRGGVAGDTQYF.

The chain links TRBV7-8 to TRBJ1-3; D possibly corresponds to TRBD1 (5 bases). The CDR3 has 14 residues. V was pared by 7 bases and J by 0 bases, with 10 bases between. Looked up from germline, CDR1 is SGHVS and CDR2 is FQNEAQ. In DNA, the CDR3 is TGTGCCAGCACCTGGGGGGGCTCTGGAAACACCATATATTTT. Protein: CASTWGGSGNTIYF.

The chain couples TRBV4-1 to TRBJ2-6; 8 nucleotides line up with TRBD1. The CDR3 has 18 amino acids. In germline, CDR1 is MGHRA, CDR2 YSYEKL. With 0 bases clipped from V and 0 bases from J, the junction kept 4 bases outside the gene matches. CDR3 region: CASSQDRGQGSGANVLTF. CDR3 DNA: TGCGCCAGCAGCCAAGATAGAGGACAGGGCTCTGGGGCCAACGTCCTGACTTTC.

The V gene is TRBV28, the J gene TRBJ1-1; no firm D call. Germline V gene data show CDR1 as MDHEN and CDR2 as SYDVKM. V was clipped by 6 bases and J by 11 bases, with 19 bases between them. This CDR3 spans 13 amino acids. The CDR3 sequence: CASSPGVGFRAFF. CDR3 bases: TGTGCCAGCAGCCCAGGAGTCGGGTTTCGGGCTTTCTTT.

DNA of the CDR3: TGTGCCAGCAGCATCCGGGACACCAATGAGCAGTTCTTC. Encoded protein: CASSIRDTNEQFF. This chain joins TRBV11-2 and TRBJ2-1, with D perhaps TRBD1 (6 bases). Germline V gene data show CDR1 as SGHAT and CDR2 as FQNNGV. This CDR3 is built from 13 residues. V was pared by 5 bases and J by 6 bases, with 11 bases between.

The rearrangement links TRBV15 to TRBJ2-5, with D maybe TRBD2 (6 bases). V lost 3 bases and J lost 8, with 7 bases in between. From germline, CDR1 is LNHNV and CDR2 YYDKDF (reference sequence). The CDR3 is 11 residues long. CDR3 sequence: CATSRRGTQYF. The CDR3 coding sequence is TGTGCCACCAGCAGGCGGGGAACCCAGTACTTC.

V gene TRBV7-2 combines with J gene TRBJ2-7; D might be TRBD2 (5 bases). The V and J ends lost 5 bases and 6 bases respectively, with 14 bases between them. The CDR3 is made up of 13 amino acids. In germline, CDR1 is SGHTA, CDR2 FQGNSA. CDR3 loop: CASSLERESEQYF. CDR3 nucleotide sequence: TGTGCCAGCAGCCTCGAGAGGGAGAGCGAGCAGTACTTC.

The rearrangement links TRBV28 to TRBJ2-5; D might be TRBD2 (7 bases). The CDR3 sequence is 14 residues long. Germline CDR1 reads MDHEN; CDR2 reads SYDVKM. V dropped 6 bases and J dropped 3 bases, with 14 bases sitting between them. The CDR3: CASRKGGPKETQYF. The DNA for the CDR3 is TGTGCCAGCAGGAAGGGGGGGCCAAAAGAGACCCAGTACTTC.

This rearrangement joins TRBV29-1 to TRBJ2-1; 8 positions agree with TRBD1. The V and J ends lost 3 bases and 5 bases, in that order; junction bases with no gene match: 24. The CDR3 has 20 residues. The germline gives CDR1 SQVTM, CDR2 ANQGSEA. The CDR3 DNA follows: TGCAGCGTTGATTCCGGTCAGGGGGCGCGTTATGGCCGGAGGAACAATGAGCAGTTCTTC. Translated: CSVDSGQGARYGRRNNEQFF.

The chain links TRBV9 to TRBJ2-3; 8 nucleotides align to TRBD2. There are 14 residues in the CDR3. The germline V gene encodes CDR1 SGDLS and CDR2 YYNGEE. With V trimmed by 7 bases and J by 4 bases, 8 bases remained unmatched. CDR3: CASGPGGPPDTQYF. In DNA form, the CDR3 reads TGTGCCAGCGGTCCGGGAGGGCCCCCAGATACGCAGTATTTT.

On this clone itself: Other DNA sequences of this sample code for an identical CDR3. The chain is built from TRBV29-1 and TRBJ2-5; D gene unclear. V shed 1 base and J shed 2 bases, with 8 bases lying between them. The germline gives CDR1 SQVTM, CDR2 ANQGSEA. This CDR3 spans 13 amino acids. CDR3 amino acids: CSVEVVGQETQYF. DNA for the CDR3: TGCAGCGTTGAAGTCGTCGGTCAAGAGACCCAGTACTTC.

This chain links TRBV5-6 with TRBJ1-1; D is ambiguous. Trimming took off 0 bases at V and 1 base at J, with 13 bases between the two ends. The V gene's germline CDR1 is SGHDT and CDR2 YYEEEE. This CDR3 has 16 amino acids. The CDR3, as DNA: TGTGCCAGCAGCTTGGACCCGAGCCTGAGGAACACTGAAGCTTTCTTT. It yields the protein CASSLDPSLRNTEAFF.

This rearrangement joins TRBV5-6 to TRBJ1-2, with 8 bases that match TRBD1. Trimming took 3 bases from V and 8 from J; bases not matched to a gene: 9. There are 14 residues in the CDR3. CDR1 and CDR2 from the germline V gene are SGHDT and YYEEEE. CDR3 sequence reads: CASSSLDRALGYTF. In nucleotides, the CDR3 is TGTGCCAGCAGCTCCCTGGACAGGGCATTAGGCTACACCTTC.

The V call is TRBV6-6, the J call TRBJ2-5; D ambiguous. V was trimmed by 2 bases and J by 4 bases, leaving 14 bases between them. This CDR3 region has 15 residues. Germline lookup yields CDR1 MNHNY and CDR2 SVGAGI (reference sequence). The CDR3 sequence: CASSYTSGSRETQYF. As DNA, the CDR3 is TGTGCCAGCAGTTACACCTCTGGGTCGCGAGAGACCCAGTACTTC.

The chain has TRBV6-4 and TRBJ1-1, with D uncertain. Between the trimmed V and J ends, which lost 3 bases and 7 bases, there was a span of 6 bases. This CDR3 has 11 residues. The germline CDR1 and CDR2 sequences are MRHNA and SNTAGT. CDR3 residues: CASSEGGEAFF. The CDR3 DNA is TGTGCCAGCAGTGAGGGCGGTGAAGCTTTCTTT.

The chain joins TRBV28 to TRBJ1-5; TRBD1 might be the D (5 bases). Germline values: CDR1 MDHEN, CDR2 SYDVKM. The length of the CDR3 is 14 residues. Trimming pared 5 bases from V and 6 bases from J, leaving 14 bases between. The DNA of the CDR3 is TGTGCCAGCAGTAGTCACGGGGGAGGTCAGCCCCAGCATTTT. It translates to CASSSHGGGQPQHF.

The rearrangement uses TRBV29-1 and TRBJ1-2, with D perhaps matching TRBD1 (5 bases). Germline V gene data show CDR1 as SQVTM and CDR2 as ANQGSEA. V was cut by 6 bases and J by 4 bases, with 24 bases left in between. The CDR3 contains 16 residues. The CDR3 coding sequence is TGCAGCGTCGTAGACTGGTCTCAGGGAAGTGGCTATGGCTACACCTTC. It specifies CSVVDWSQGSGYGYTF.

The chain links TRBV2 to TRBJ1-3; D is unclear. Germline V CDR1 and CDR2: SNHLY, FYNNEI. This CDR3 contains 11 residues. Between the trimmed V and J ends, which lost 8 bases and 1 base, there was a span of 3 bases. This chain's CDR3 is CASDSGNTIYF. The CDR3, as DNA: TGTGCCAGCGATTCTGGAAACACCATATATTTT.

On this clone itself: The sample has other DNA sequences that encode this CDR3 too. V and J are TRBV19 and TRBJ2-7; D possibly corresponds to TRBD1 (6 bases). The V end was cut by 8 bases, the J end by 2 bases, with 13 bases between. The CDR3 has 13 residues. The germline V gene encodes CDR1 LNHDA and CDR2 SQIVND (reference sequence). The CDR3 protein is CASSRQDPYEQYF. CDR3 DNA sequence: TGTGCCAGTTCCCGACAGGACCCCTACGAGCAGTACTTC.

To note about this clone: Other DNA sequences in the same sample also yield this CDR3. The V and J genes are TRBV7-2 and TRBJ1-1, with 8 bases lining up with TRBD1. This CDR3 spans 14 amino acids. CDR1 SGHTA and CDR2 FQGNSA come from the germline V gene. The ends lost 3 bases at V and 2 bases at J; junction bases unmatched: 2. Written as DNA, the CDR3 is TGTGCCAGCAGCTTCGGACAGGGCAACACTGAAGCTTTCTTT. Its protein is CASSFGQGNTEAFF. The entire variable domain, with the rest obtained from reference TRBV7-2 and TRBJ1-1, is as follows: GAGVSQSPSNKVTEKGKDVELRCDPISGHTALYWYRQSLGQGLEFLIYFQGNSAPDKSGLPSDRFSAERTGGSVSTLTIQRTQQEDSAVYLCASSFGQGNTEAFFGQGTRLTVV.

The CDR3: CASSQASGRGTQYF. The DNA of the CDR3 is TGTGCCAGCAGCCAAGCCAGCGGGAGGGGTACGCAGTATTTT. The chain combines TRBV14 with TRBJ2-3; 10 positions agree with TRBD2. V was clipped by 1 base and J by 8 bases; unmatched bases: 3. The CDR3 spans 14 residues. Germline CDR1 is SGHDN and CDR2 is FVKESK.

The J gene is TRBJ1-1, the V gene TRBV25-1; D might be TRBD1 (6 bases). The germline V gene encodes CDR1 MGHDK and CDR2 SYGVNS. CDR3 size: 16 residues. V shed 5 bases and J shed 0 bases, with 16 bases lying between them. The CDR3 protein is CASSKEGGPMNTEAFF. The CDR3 bases are TGTGCCAGCAGTAAGGAAGGGGGACCGATGAACACTGAAGCTTTCTTT.

The gene calls are TRBV19 and TRBJ2-1; 7 bases match TRBD2. The CDR3 has 20 amino acids. Germline V gives CDR1 LNHDA, CDR2 SQIVND (reference sequence). The trim removed 3 bases at V and 0 bases at J, leaving 17 bases unmatched. The CDR3 coding sequence is TGTGCCAGTAGTATCCCCCGGTCGGGGGGAGGGCGTAGCTCCTACAATGAGCAGTTCTTC. It codes for CASSIPRSGGGRSSYNEQFF.